This T cell receptor beta chain originates from a study of blood T cell repertoires in COVID-19. Study as a whole: Samples taken during acute and convalescent COVID-19 were collected in the United States, Italy and Spain. T cells, B-cell-depleted T cells, or PBMCs provided the cDNA or gDNA that served as material.

The participants were between about 18 and 90 years old and came from under 25 US areas. Per the original data handling: Cell counts per sample came from amplifying reference gene primers. The repertoire was sequenced with immunoSEQ multiplex PCR; TCRdb's copy has only in-frame clones and lacks some. The V and J calls and clone size come from that table; D and trimming were worked out from the DNA. Among 150,000 to 200,000 clones, more than 65% were seen once, and the ten largest hold about a sixth. The sequence was obtained from a man in his 60s who had recovered from COVID-19. The material sequenced was PBMCs or T cells enriched from blood (not recorded which).

CDR3 bases: TGTGCCAGCTCCCCGGAAAGGGCGGGACTAGGCTACAATGAGCAGTTCTTC. It specifies CASSPERAGLGYNEQFF. V is TRBV18 and J is TRBJ2-1; TRBD2 matches at 8 bases. The CDR3 has 17 residues. The trim removed 6 bases at V and 3 bases at J, leaving 13 bases unmatched. Germline loops: CDR1 KGHSH, CDR2 LQKENI.